This TCR beta chain emerged from a study of shared T cell receptors in the human thymus. Libraries were prepared by immunoSEQ multiplex PCR; TCRdb keeps only in-frame clonotypes and omits some of them. This table holds about 380,000 clones, more than 85% found once. The CDR3 spans 18 residues. The V end was cut by 5 bases, the J end by 5 bases, with 27 bases between. Germline CDR1 SGHTA, CDR2 FQGNSA. The V and J genes are TRBV7-2 and TRBJ1-2; D is perhaps TRBD1 (5 bases). The sequence was collected from a human donor. Sequencing was carried out using thymocytes. This CDR3 is CASSPRLVGASLIYGYTF. CDR3 coding DNA: TGTGCCAGCAGCCCACGGTTGGTAGGGGCCTCTTTAATATATGGCTACACCTTC.